The 26 T cell receptor beta chains below come from one sample, sequenced in a study of technical replicates of blood from several donors. The data were produced by immunoSEQ multiplex PCR, yet TCRdb's version contains in-frame clones alone and is incomplete. The sample holds about 59,000 clones, 90% to 95% seen once. What was sequenced was PBMCs. These TCRs come from a human donor in good health. Some clones in this sample may be carry-over from other donors' samples.

This chain links TRBV4-2 with TRBJ2-5, with D hard to call. CDR1 and CDR2 from the germline V gene are LGHNA and YNFKEQ. The CDR3 is 13 residues long. V dropped 0 bases and J dropped 5 bases, with 7 bases sitting between them. The CDR3 is CASSQDEWETQYF. The CDR3 DNA is TGTGCCAGCAGCCAAGATGAGTGGGAGACCCAGTACTTC.

The V call is TRBV5-5, the J call TRBJ2-7; maybe TRBD2 (6 bases). Germline values: CDR1 SGHKS, CDR2 YYEKEE (reference sequence). Trimming removed 4 bases from V and 0 bases from J, with 14 bases in between. The CDR3 extends over 15 amino acids. The CDR3 DNA is TGTGCCAGCAGCACCCAAGCGGGTACCTCCTACGAGCAGTACTTC. Its translation is CASSTQAGTSYEQYF. Variable domain in full (rest from reference TRBV5-5 and TRBJ2-7): DAGVTQSPTHLIKTRGQQVTLRCSPISGHKSVSWYQQVLGQGPQFIFQYYEKEERGRGNFPDRFSARQFPNYSSELNVNALLLGDSALYLCASSTQAGTSYEQYFGPGTRLTVT.

The chain uses TRBV27 and TRBJ1-2; possible D gene TRBD1, 5 bases. Germline loops: CDR1 MNHEY, CDR2 SMNVEV (reference sequence). V lost 5 bases and J 1 base, leaving 14 bases between the germline ends. The CDR3 contains 15 residues. The CDR3 bases are TGTGCCAGCAGTCCGACAGCTATTTATAACTATGGCTACACCTTC. Translated, it gives CASSPTAIYNYGYTF.

This clone was recorded a few times. CDR3 sequence: CASGTSGSNEQYF. CDR3 in DNA: TGTGCCAGCGGGACTAGCGGGAGCAACGAGCAGTACTTC. The chain couples TRBV27 to TRBJ2-7, with 14 bases aligning to TRBD2. Germline values: CDR1 MNHEY, CDR2 SMNVEV (reference sequence). After removal of 8 bases from V and 5 bases from J, the junction contained 2 bases not matched to a gene. The CDR3 has 13 residues.

This chain uses TRBV30 with TRBJ2-7; the D gene is possibly TRBD2 (6 bases). V was pared by 5 bases and J by 6 bases, with 17 bases between. Germline assignment: CDR1 GTSNPN and CDR2 SVGIG (reference sequence). The CDR3 has 13 amino acids. The CDR3 coding sequence is TGTGCCTGGGGCGCGGGGTGGGTTACCGAGCAGTACTTC. This encodes CAWGAGWVTEQYF. Based on the CDR3 plus reference TRBV30 and TRBJ2-7, the full variable domain is SQTIHQWPATLVQPVGSPLSLECTVEGTSNPNLYWYRQAAGRGLQLLFYSVGIGQISSEVPQNLSASRPQDRQFILSSKKLLLSDSGFYLCAWGAGWVTEQYFGPGTRLTVT.

The chain couples TRBV7-2 to TRBJ2-1, with 9 bases fitting TRBD2. This CDR3 contains 16 residues. J lost 4 bases, V lost 2 bases, and 6 bases had no gene match. The germline V gene has CDR1 SGHTA and CDR2 FQGNSA. CDR3 protein: CASSLRETSGYNEQFF. CDR3 bases: TGTGCCAGCAGCTTAAGGGAGACTAGCGGTTACAATGAGCAGTTCTTC.

The chain joins TRBV19 to TRBJ2-3, with D possibly TRBD1 on 5 matching bases. CDR3 length: 17 amino acids. Germline CDR1 is LNHDA and CDR2 is SQIVND (reference sequence). The ends were cut back, 0 bases at V and 2 bases at J, with 15 bases in the middle. CDR3 protein: CASSIDDPRRATDTQYF. CDR3 bases: TGTGCCAGTAGTATAGACGACCCTCGCAGGGCCACAGATACGCAGTATTTT. The entire variable domain, with the rest obtained from reference TRBV19 and TRBJ2-3, is as follows: DGGITQSPKYLFRKEGQNVTLSCEQNLNHDAMYWYRQDPGQGLRLIYYSQIVNDFQKGDIAEGYSVSREKKESFPLTVTSAQKNPTAFYLCASSIDDPRRATDTQYFGPGTRLTVL.

V is TRBV5-6 and J is TRBJ1-1; D gene ambiguous. The CDR3 contains 9 residues. V lost 6 bases and J lost 11, with 8 bases in between. Germline CDR1 is SGHDT and CDR2 is YYEEEE. In DNA form, the CDR3 reads TGTGCCAGCACCCCTAGTGCTTTCTTT. It specifies CASTPSAFF.

The chain links TRBV13 to TRBJ2-3, with 12 bases aligning to TRBD2. CDR3 length: 16 residues. The ends lost 6 bases at V and 3 bases at J; junction bases unmatched: 7. The germline gives CDR1 PRHDT, CDR2 FYEKMQ (reference sequence). CDR3 sequence reads: CASRLLAGGLTDTQYF. Here the CDR3 DNA reads TGTGCCAGCAGACTACTAGCGGGGGGATTAACAGATACGCAGTATTTT. Full variable domain (missing parts from reference TRBV13 and TRBJ2-3): AAGVIQSPRHLIKEKRETATLKCYPIPRHDTVYWYQQGPGQDPQFLISFYEKMQSDKGSIPDRFSAQQFSDYHSELNMSSLELGDSALYFCASRLLAGGLTDTQYFGPGTRLTVL.

The chain joins TRBV7-9 to TRBJ1-1; no reliable D call. Trimming left V 1 base short and J 11 bases short, with 11 bases between. Germline V lookup: CDR1 SEHNR, CDR2 FQNEAQ (reference sequence). This CDR3 contains 12 residues. In DNA form, the CDR3 reads TGTGCCAGCAGCTTAGATGGGCGGGAGGCTTTCTTT. This encodes CASSLDGREAFF. The variable domain in full, with the rest retrieved from reference TRBV7-9 and TRBJ1-1, is DTGVSQNPRHKITKRGQNVTFRCDPISEHNRLYWYRQTLGQGPEFLTYFQNEAQLEKSRLLSDRFSAERPKGSFSTLEIQRTEQGDSAMYLCASSLDGREAFFGQGTRLTVV.

J is TRBJ2-1 and V is TRBV11-3, with D uncertain. V lost 0 bases and J lost 1, with 4 bases in between. The germline V gene has CDR1 SGHNT and CDR2 YENEEA. The CDR3 has 14 residues. As DNA, the CDR3 is TGTGCCAGCAGCTTAGACGGTTCCTACAATGAGCAGTTCTTC. Translating it yields CASSLDGSYNEQFF.

This clone was detected many times. V gene TRBV7-2 combines with J gene TRBJ1-6, with D unresolved. Between the trimmed V and J ends, which lost 2 bases and 8 bases, there was a span of 13 bases. This CDR3 has 15 amino acids. CDR1 and CDR2 (germline): SGHTA, FQGNSA. The DNA for the CDR3 is TGTGCCAGCAGCTTACGGTCATCCTCGGATTCACCCCTCCACTTT. Translated: CASSLRSSSDSPLHF. The full variable domain, in which reference TRBV7-2 and TRBJ1-6 provide the parts outside the CDR3, is GAGVSQSPSNKVTEKGKDVELRCDPISGHTALYWYRQSLGQGLEFLIYFQGNSAPDKSGLPSDRFSAERTGGSVSTLTIQRTQQEDSAVYLCASSLRSSSDSPLHFGNGTRLTVT.

The chain has TRBV13 and TRBJ1-6; D is ambiguous. Trimming removed 2 bases from V and 0 bases from J, with 11 bases in between. The CDR3 is 17 residues long. CDR1 and CDR2 (germline): PRHDT, FYEKMQ (reference sequence). The CDR3 DNA reads TGTGCCAGCAGCTTATCAAATCGGGGCTCCTATAATTCACCCCTCCACTTT. Protein: CASSLSNRGSYNSPLHF.

CDR3 DNA sequence: TGTGCCAGCAGCGACACGAGAAGAGGATTCTCTGGAAACACCATATATTTT. It is translated as CASSDTRRGFSGNTIYF. The rearrangement links TRBV9 to TRBJ1-3, with D uncertain. The CDR3 covers 17 residues. Trimming shortened V by 3 bases and J by 0 bases, and 16 bases separated the two germline ends. CDR1 and CDR2 from the germline V gene are SGDLS and YYNGEE.

The chain joins TRBV29-1 to TRBJ2-3; tentatively, D is TRBD1 (5 bases). Looked up from germline, CDR1 is SQVTM and CDR2 is ANQGSEA. V was clipped by 4 bases and J by 2 bases, with 19 bases between them. The CDR3 is made up of 16 amino acids. Here the CDR3 DNA reads TGCAGCGTTGTTGGTGGTCAAGGGGTCCCCACAGATACGCAGTATTTT. Encoded protein: CSVVGGQGVPTDTQYF.

This clone has more than one count but fewer than ten. This chain joins TRBV7-8 and TRBJ1-4; D is perhaps TRBD1 (5 bases). The CDR3 totals 15 residues. Trimming took off 3 bases at V and 5 bases at J, with 13 bases between the two ends. The germline V gene encodes CDR1 SGHVS and CDR2 FQNEAQ. The CDR3 sequence: CASSFIGGGNEKLFF. The DNA for the CDR3 is TGTGCCAGCAGCTTTATTGGCGGGGGAAATGAAAAACTGTTTTTT. Drawing the rest from reference TRBV7-8 and TRBJ1-4, the complete variable domain is GAGVSQSPRYKVAKRGQDVALRCDPISGHVSLFWYQQALGQGPEFLTYFQNEAQLDKSGLPSDRFFAERPEGSVSTLKIQRTQQEDSAVYLCASSFIGGGNEKLFFGSGTQLSVL.

The chain recombines TRBV2 with TRBJ2-7; 14 positions agree with TRBD2. J gave up 4 bases and V 6 bases, and 5 bases lay outside the gene matches. Germline values: CDR1 SNHLY, CDR2 FYNNEI. This CDR3 region has 15 residues. The CDR3 spells CASRQGTSGGYEQYF. The DNA of the CDR3 is TGTGCCAGCAGGCAGGGGACTAGCGGGGGTTACGAGCAGTACTTC. Variable domain in full (rest from reference TRBV2 and TRBJ2-7): EPEVTQTPSHQVTQMGQEVILRCVPISNHLYFYWYRQILGQKVEFLVSFYNNEISEKSEIFDDQFSVERPDGSNFTLKIRSTKLEDSAMYFCASRQGTSGGYEQYFGPGTRLTVT.

The V and J genes are TRBV29-1 and TRBJ2-3; 12 bases line up with TRBD2. The ends lost 3 bases at V and 2 bases at J; junction bases unmatched: 6. The CDR3 runs 16 residues. Germline CDR1 and CDR2: SQVTM and ANQGSEA. The CDR3 region is CSVEDRLAGATDTQYF. CDR3 nucleotides: TGCAGCGTTGAGGACAGACTAGCGGGAGCCACAGATACGCAGTATTTT.

This clone qualifies as medium-sized. Other DNA variants within this sample encode the same CDR3. The chain carries TRBV5-1 and TRBJ2-1, with 9 positions matching TRBD2. The J segment lost 4 bases and the V segment lost 2 bases, leaving 1 base of the junction unmatched. The germline V gene has CDR1 SGHRS and CDR2 YFSETQ. The CDR3 totals 14 residues. CDR3 residues: CASSLSGGYNEQFF. CDR3 nucleotides: TGCGCCAGCAGCTTAAGCGGGGGGTACAATGAGCAGTTCTTC.

This clone appeared a single time. V is TRBV5-5 and J is TRBJ1-5; possible D gene TRBD1, 5 bases. From germline, CDR1 is SGHKS and CDR2 YYEKEE (reference sequence). V lost 4 bases to trimming and J lost 6 bases, with 11 bases between them. The CDR3 is made up of 13 amino acids. CDR3 region: CASSLYTGQPQHF. CDR3 DNA: TGTGCCAGCAGCCTCTACACAGGTCAGCCCCAGCATTTT.

Written as DNA, the CDR3 is TGTGCAAGTCGCCCGGACAGGGGGAATTCACCCCTCCACTTT. This translates into CASRPDRGNSPLHF. The chain links TRBV12-2 to TRBJ1-6; the table's D call of TRBD1 was not tested on the DNA. TRBV12-2 is given as a pseudogene. This CDR3 region has 14 residues.

CDR3 DNA sequence: TGCGCCAGCAGCCCCGGACAACTTAACTATGGCTACACCTTC. This translates into CASSPGQLNYGYTF. The V gene is TRBV5-1, the J gene TRBJ1-2; tentatively, D is TRBD1 (5 bases). The V and J ends lost 4 bases and 1 base respectively, with 11 bases between them. From germline, CDR1 is SGHRS and CDR2 YFSETQ. This CDR3 comprises 14 residues. Supplemented by reference TRBV5-1 and TRBJ1-2, the full variable domain reads KAGVTQTPRYLIKTRGQQVTLSCSPISGHRSVSWYQQTPGQGLQFLFEYFSETQRNKGNFPGRFSGRQFSNSRSEMNVSTLELGDSALYLCASSPGQLNYGYTFGSGTRLTVV.

The chain joins TRBV30 to TRBJ2-1, with 15 bases that match TRBD2. The CDR3 sequence is 14 residues long. Germline CDR1 GTSNPN, CDR2 SVGIG (reference sequence). After removal of 6 bases from V and 11 bases from J, the junction contained 8 bases not matched to a gene. For the CDR3, the DNA is TGTGCCTGTGCGCGGACTAGCGGGAGGGCCAAGCAGTTCTTC. Translating gives CACARTSGRAKQFF.

This clone came up once. The chain recombines TRBV27 with TRBJ2-3; D is perhaps TRBD2 (6 bases). CDR1 and CDR2 (germline): MNHEY, SMNVEV (reference sequence). The CDR3 consists of 14 residues. V was shortened by 3 bases and J by 3 bases, with 10 bases between the two germline ends. The CDR3 spells CASSLGGPTDTQYF. Written as DNA, the CDR3 is TGTGCCAGCAGTTTGGGGGGTCCTACAGATACGCAGTATTTT.

The chain has TRBV7-2 and TRBJ1-6; D gene uncertain. The V gene lost 8 bases and the J gene lost 7 bases, with 9 bases spanning the gap. Germline lookup yields CDR1 SGHTA and CDR2 FQGNSA. This CDR3 contains 12 residues. CDR3 loop: CASGEGNSPLHF. The CDR3 DNA follows: TGTGCCAGCGGTGAGGGAAATTCACCCCTCCACTTT.

The gene calls are TRBV29-1 and TRBJ1-2; D is unclear. Germline-derived CDR1 and CDR2 are SQVTM and ANQGSEA. The CDR3 length is 12 residues. Trimming took 5 bases from V and 8 from J, leaving 15 bases between them. The CDR3 DNA reads as TGCAGCGTTCCGTTCAATCGGGGAGGCTACACCTTC. It yields the protein CSVPFNRGGYTF.